Following are 26 T cell receptor beta chains from one sample sequenced in a study of T cell clones after liver transplantation. Method: immunoSEQ multiplex PCR; TCRdb's copy keeps in-frame clones and lacks some. In the table there are more than 9,000 clones, around four fifths of which are singletons. Source: CD8+ T cells from blood, taken at the 22-month timepoint. The receptor source for this set is a human patient who received a liver transplant. Part of the T cells may come from the graft donor.

The chain carries TRBV14 and TRBJ1-2; perhaps TRBD1 as D (6 bases). This CDR3 region has 14 residues. The ends were cut back, 5 bases at V and 3 bases at J, with 13 bases in the middle. Germline V lookup: CDR1 SGHDN, CDR2 FVKESK. This chain's CDR3 is CASSKGTGYYGYTF. CDR3 nucleotide sequence: TGTGCCAGCAGCAAGGGTACAGGGTACTATGGCTACACCTTC.

This chain uses TRBV7-2 with TRBJ2-3; D remains ambiguous. The length of the CDR3 is 15 residues. Germline-derived CDR1 and CDR2 are SGHTA and FQGNSA. Trimming took off 8 bases at V and 5 bases at J, with 20 bases between the two ends. CDR3 nucleotides: TGTGCCAGCTCCGCGGTGACGGTGTTAGGAGATACGCAGTATTTT. Translating gives CASSAVTVLGDTQYF.

The J gene is TRBJ2-7, the V gene TRBV19, with unresolved D. With 3 bases removed from V and 1 base from J, the gap between germline ends came to 10 bases. The germline V gene has CDR1 LNHDA and CDR2 SQIVND (reference sequence). The CDR3 covers 14 residues. The CDR3 sequence is CASSIFLTSYEQYF. As DNA, the CDR3 is TGTGCCAGTAGTATTTTTCTTACTTCCTACGAGCAGTACTTC.

In its sample, this clone was seen once. V and J are TRBV5-6 and TRBJ2-3; D unclear. The CDR3 runs 16 residues. Germline V gives CDR1 SGHDT, CDR2 YYEEEE. The germline V and J ends were trimmed by 0 bases and 2 bases, with 13 bases remaining between them. CDR3 amino acids: CASSLESGQFTDTQYF. In DNA form, the CDR3 reads TGTGCCAGCAGCTTGGAGTCAGGTCAATTCACAGATACGCAGTATTTT.

This clone appeared a few times. The chain uses TRBV7-9 and TRBJ2-7; 8 bases map to TRBD2. The CDR3 has 13 amino acids. The V segment lost 10 bases and the J segment 5 bases; nucleotides outside the gene matches: 10. Germline V gives CDR1 SEHNR, CDR2 FQNEAQ (reference sequence). The CDR3 DNA is TGTGCCACCCGAATCGGGGGGGCGGACGAGCAGTACTTC. Encoded protein: CATRIGGADEQYF.

The chain recombines TRBV6-5 with TRBJ1-5; D unclear. The CDR3 length is 12 residues. The germline CDR1 and CDR2 sequences are MNHEY and SVGAGI. Between the trimmed V and J ends, which lost 4 bases and 6 bases, there was a span of 7 bases. The CDR3 loop is CASSSGGQPQHF. In DNA, the CDR3 is TGTGCCAGCAGTTCGGGAGGTCAGCCCCAGCATTTT.

The genes are TRBV2 and TRBJ1-2; D is unresolved. There are 13 residues in the CDR3. Germline CDR1 and CDR2: SNHLY and FYNNEI. Trimming stripped 6 bases from V and 5 bases from J, with 13 bases between. As DNA, the CDR3 is TGTGCCAGCAGGGAGGGCCCGGAATATGGCTACACCTTC. This translates into CASREGPEYGYTF.

Sample share makes this clone medium-sized. The chain has TRBV4-2 and TRBJ1-2; tentatively, D is TRBD1 (6 bases). Germline assignment: CDR1 LGHNA and CDR2 YNFKEQ. The CDR3 contains 16 residues. Trimming stripped 1 base from V and 3 bases from J, with 15 bases between. The CDR3: CASSQARTDSYYGYTF. The DNA of the CDR3 is TGTGCCAGCAGCCAAGCGAGGACAGATTCTTACTATGGCTACACCTTC.

This CDR3 is CASSPRMDRGTYEQYF. DNA of the CDR3: TGTGCCAGCAGTCCCCGAATGGACAGGGGGACGTACGAGCAGTACTTC. The chain couples TRBV28 to TRBJ2-7, with 10 bases aligning to TRBD1. CDR1 and CDR2 from the germline V gene are MDHEN and SYDVKM. Trimming removed 5 bases from V and 4 bases from J; junction bases left unmatched: 11. The CDR3 has 16 amino acids. Using reference TRBV28 and TRBJ2-7 for the parts outside the CDR3, the full variable domain is DVKVTQSSRYLVKRTGEKVFLECVQDMDHENMFWYRQDPGLGLRLIYFSYDVKMKEKGDIPEGYSVSREKKERFSLILESASTNQTSMYLCASSPRMDRGTYEQYFGPGTRLTVT.

This clone turned up a few times. The chain carries TRBV5-1 and TRBJ2-7; a possible D gene is TRBD2 (5 bases). This CDR3 comprises 13 residues. The V gene's germline CDR1 is SGHRS and CDR2 YFSETQ. Trimming took 4 bases from V and 1 from J, leaving 9 bases between them. CDR3 DNA: TGCGCCAGCAGCGAGGGCTATTCCTACGAGCAGTACTTC. Translating it yields CASSEGYSYEQYF.

V gene TRBV19 combines with J gene TRBJ2-7; D might be TRBD2 (6 bases). Germline lookup yields CDR1 LNHDA and CDR2 SQIVND (reference sequence). The length of the CDR3 is 17 residues. Trimming shortened V by 0 bases and J by 3 bases, and 18 bases separated the two germline ends. The DNA for the CDR3 is TGTGCCAGTAGTATAGATGGTCATCAGGAGGGGTTCTACGAGCAGTACTTC. Translating gives CASSIDGHQEGFYEQYF. Full variable domain (rest looked up from reference TRBV19 and TRBJ2-7): DGGITQSPKYLFRKEGQNVTLSCEQNLNHDAMYWYRQDPGQGLRLIYYSQIVNDFQKGDIAEGYSVSREKKESFPLTVTSAQKNPTAFYLCASSIDGHQEGFYEQYFGPGTRLTVT.

Comment on this clone: A read error may account for a junction end that differs from germline. This chain uses TRBV19 with TRBJ2-3; maybe TRBD2 (6 bases). CDR1 and CDR2 (germline): LNHDA, SQIVND (reference sequence). The CDR3 extends over 13 amino acids. CDR3 loop: CASIGGLADTQYF. CDR3 DNA sequence: TGTGCGAGTATCGGGGGTTTGGCAGATACGCAGTATTTT.

The chain links TRBV7-3 to TRBJ2-2; TRBD1 aligns across 8 bases. Germline V gene sequence: CDR1 SGHTA, CDR2 FQGTGA. This CDR3 is built from 15 residues. The J segment lost 7 bases and the V segment lost 5 bases, leaving 9 bases of the junction unmatched. CDR3 sequence: CASSDGTGGGGELFF. The CDR3 DNA reads as TGTGCCAGCAGCGACGGGACAGGCGGAGGCGGGGAGCTGTTTTTT.

V usage is TRBV6-5 and J usage is TRBJ1-1, with D possibly TRBD1 on 5 matching bases. The germline gives CDR1 MNHEY, CDR2 SVGAGI. The V end lost 4 bases, the J end lost 3 bases, and 6 bases lay between the germline ends. The CDR3 is made up of 12 amino acids. CDR3 bases: TGTGCCAGCAGTTTGGGGGACACTGAAGCTTTCTTT. Amino acids: CASSLGDTEAFF.

This rearrangement joins TRBV6-1 to TRBJ2-7; D gene unclear. V lost 4 bases to trimming and J lost 5 bases, with 12 bases between them. CDR1 and CDR2 from the germline V gene are MNHNS and SASEGT. CDR3 size: 13 residues. The chain's CDR3 is CASSVTFGNEQYF. In nucleotides, the CDR3 is TGTGCCAGCAGTGTCACCTTCGGCAACGAGCAGTACTTC.

This chain uses TRBV7-2 with TRBJ2-3; 11 positions agree with TRBD2. V dropped 1 base and J dropped 5; count of bases not matched to a gene: 5. CDR3 length equals 16 residues. The germline V gene encodes CDR1 SGHTA and CDR2 FQGNSA. The chain's CDR3 is CASSLVSGGAVDTQYF. The CDR3 nucleotides are TGTGCCAGCAGCTTAGTTAGCGGGGGGGCAGTAGATACGCAGTATTTT.

This clone showed up just a few times. The chain links TRBV2 to TRBJ1-1; 7 nucleotides line up with TRBD1. V lost 10 bases and J lost 5; bases outside the gene matches: 4. The CDR3 consists of 11 residues. CDR1 and CDR2 from the germline V gene are SNHLY and FYNNEI. CDR3 residues: CATEGATEAFF. The CDR3 DNA follows: TGTGCCACCGAGGGGGCTACTGAAGCTTTCTTT.

The rearrangement uses TRBV7-3 and TRBJ2-1; 9 bases agree with TRBD2. Germline V gene data show CDR1 as SGHTA and CDR2 as FQGTGA. V lost 4 bases and J lost 4; bases outside the gene matches: 11. This CDR3 is built from 17 residues. In nucleotides, the CDR3 is TGTGCCAGCAGCTCTACGAAGCGGGGGGCGCCGTACAATGAGCAGTTCTTC. Protein product: CASSSTKRGAPYNEQFF.

Concerning this clone: The junction does not match germline at one end; this may be a read error. The chain's CDR3 is CASRTSAAGGPGNEQFF. The DNA for the CDR3 is TGTGCAAGCAGAACAAGTGCGGCGGGGGGGCCGGGCAATGAGCAGTTCTTC. The chain employs TRBV4-2 and TRBJ2-1, with TRBD2 identical over 9 bases. The CDR3 is made up of 17 amino acids. CDR1 is LGHNA, CDR2 YNFKEQ, per germline.

The chain couples TRBV7-9 to TRBJ1-5; D uncertain. CDR3 length: 12 residues. V lost 5 bases and J 5 bases, leaving 7 bases between the germline ends. Germline CDR1 is SEHNR and CDR2 is FQNEAQ (reference sequence). The chain's CDR3 is CASSREHQPQHF. In DNA form, the CDR3 reads TGTGCCAGCAGCAGGGAACATCAGCCCCAGCATTTT.

The genes are TRBV4-1 and TRBJ1-5; maybe TRBD1 (5 bases). The CDR3 loop spans 12 amino acids. From germline, CDR1 is MGHRA and CDR2 YSYEKL. V shed 0 bases and J shed 9 bases, with 6 bases lying between them. The CDR3 here is CASSQDGGPQHF. CDR3 nucleotides: TGCGCCAGCAGCCAAGATGGGGGGCCCCAGCATTTT.

V usage is TRBV7-6 and J usage is TRBJ1-5; D possibly corresponds to TRBD1 (5 bases). The V and J ends lost 4 bases and 4 bases respectively, with 11 bases between them. Germline V gene lookup returns CDR1 SGHVS and CDR2 FNYEAQ. The CDR3 spans 14 residues. CDR3 DNA sequence: TGTGCCAGCAGCTCCGGGACGGGAAATCAGCCCCAGCATTTT. Amino acids: CASSSGTGNQPQHF. Full variable domain (missing parts from reference TRBV7-6 and TRBJ1-5): GAGVSQSPRYKVTKRGQDVALRCDPISGHVSLYWYRQALGQGPEFLTYFNYEAQQDKSGLPNDRFSAERPEGSISTLTIQRTEQRDSAMYRCASSSGTGNQPQHFGDGTRLSIL.

The gene calls are TRBV20-1 and TRBJ1-1; the D is unclear. Per germline, CDR1 DFQATT and CDR2 SNEGSKA (reference sequence). This CDR3 has 11 amino acids. Trimming pared 7 bases from V and 5 bases from J, leaving 11 bases between. The CDR3 DNA reads TGCAGTGTCCCACGGGTGACTGAAGCTTTCTTT. It encodes CSVPRVTEAFF.

The chain couples TRBV28 to TRBJ1-4; TRBD1 might be the D (6 bases). Trimming took off 2 bases at V and 0 bases at J, with 16 bases between the two ends. CDR1 and CDR2 (germline): MDHEN, SYDVKM. The CDR3 extends over 18 amino acids. The CDR3 loop is CASSLGIGTKTTNEKLFF. In nucleotides, the CDR3 is TGTGCCAGCAGTTTAGGGATCGGGACAAAAACAACTAATGAAAAACTGTTTTTT.

The chain combines TRBV28 with TRBJ2-7, with a possible D match to TRBD1 (5 bases). The germline V gene has CDR1 MDHEN and CDR2 SYDVKM. The CDR3 has 13 residues. V gave up 5 bases and J gave up 3 bases, with 11 bases separating them. The chain's CDR3 is CASSIMDNYEQYF. The CDR3 bases are TGTGCCAGCAGTATCATGGACAACTACGAGCAGTACTTC.

This chain joins TRBV9 and TRBJ1-1; the D is unclear. The germline CDR1 and CDR2 sequences are SGDLS and YYNGEE. Trimming cost V 0 bases and J 2 bases, with 8 bases left between them. The CDR3 loop spans 14 amino acids. CDR3 nucleotides: TGTGCCAGCAGCGTAGACGGTTCTAACACTGAAGCTTTCTTT. It translates to CASSVDGSNTEAFF.